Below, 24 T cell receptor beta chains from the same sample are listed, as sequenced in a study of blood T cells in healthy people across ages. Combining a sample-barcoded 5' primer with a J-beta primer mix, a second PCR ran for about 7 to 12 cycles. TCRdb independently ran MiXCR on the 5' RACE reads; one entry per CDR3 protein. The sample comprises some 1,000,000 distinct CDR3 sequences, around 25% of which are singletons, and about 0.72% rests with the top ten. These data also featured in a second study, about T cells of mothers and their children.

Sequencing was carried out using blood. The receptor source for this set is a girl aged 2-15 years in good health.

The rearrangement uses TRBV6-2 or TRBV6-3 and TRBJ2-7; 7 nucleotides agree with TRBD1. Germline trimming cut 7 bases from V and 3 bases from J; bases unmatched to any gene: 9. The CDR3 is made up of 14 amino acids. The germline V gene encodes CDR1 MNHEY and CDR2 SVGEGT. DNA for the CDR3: TGTGCCAGCACCACGGGACAGTTCCTCTACGAGCAGTACTTC. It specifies CASTTGQFLYEQYF.

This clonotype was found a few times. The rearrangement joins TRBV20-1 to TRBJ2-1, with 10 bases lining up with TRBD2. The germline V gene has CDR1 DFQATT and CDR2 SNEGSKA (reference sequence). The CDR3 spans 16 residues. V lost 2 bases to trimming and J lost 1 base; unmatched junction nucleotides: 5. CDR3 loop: CSARPSGSLSYNEQFF. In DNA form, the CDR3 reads TGCAGTGCTAGACCTAGCGGGAGCCTATCCTACAATGAGCAGTTCTTC.

CDR3 region: CASSYGAASYEQYF. Here the CDR3 DNA reads TGCGCCAGCAGCTACGGGGCAGCCTCCTACGAGCAGTACTTC. The J gene is TRBJ2-7, the V gene TRBV5-1; perhaps D is TRBD1 or TRBD2 (5 bases each). This CDR3 has 14 residues. CDR1 and CDR2 (germline): SGHRS, YFSETQ. V lost 3 bases, J lost 0 bases, and 10 bases lay in between.

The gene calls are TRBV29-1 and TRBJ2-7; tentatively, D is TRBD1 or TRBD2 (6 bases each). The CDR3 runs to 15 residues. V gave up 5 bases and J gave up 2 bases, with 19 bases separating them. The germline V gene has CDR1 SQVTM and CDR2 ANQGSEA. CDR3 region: CSVLWRDIQPYEQYF. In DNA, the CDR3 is TGCAGCGTTCTGTGGAGGGACATTCAACCCTACGAGCAGTACTTC.

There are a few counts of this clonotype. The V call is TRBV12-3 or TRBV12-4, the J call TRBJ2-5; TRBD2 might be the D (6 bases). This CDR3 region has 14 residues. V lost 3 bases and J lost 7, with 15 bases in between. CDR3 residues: CASSFWGEIRTQYF. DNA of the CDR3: TGTGCCAGCAGTTTTTGGGGGGAGATAAGGACCCAGTACTTC.

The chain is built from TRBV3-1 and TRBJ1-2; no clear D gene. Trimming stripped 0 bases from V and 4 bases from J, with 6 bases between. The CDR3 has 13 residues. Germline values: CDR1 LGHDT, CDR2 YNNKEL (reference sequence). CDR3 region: CASSQDTLYGYTF. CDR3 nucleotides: TGTGCCAGCAGCCAAGACACCCTCTATGGCTACACCTTC.

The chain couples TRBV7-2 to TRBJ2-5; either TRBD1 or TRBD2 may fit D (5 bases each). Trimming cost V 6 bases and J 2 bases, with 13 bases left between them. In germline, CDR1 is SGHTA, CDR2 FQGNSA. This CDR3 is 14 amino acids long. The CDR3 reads CASSYGTVQETQYF. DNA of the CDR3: TGTGCCAGCAGTTACGGGACGGTTCAAGAGACCCAGTACTTC.

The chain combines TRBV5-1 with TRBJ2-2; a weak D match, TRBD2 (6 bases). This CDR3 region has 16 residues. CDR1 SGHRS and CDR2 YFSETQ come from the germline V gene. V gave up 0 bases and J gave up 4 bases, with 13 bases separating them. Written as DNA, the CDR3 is TGCGCCAGCAGCTTGGAGGCGAAGGGAGGCACCGGGGAGCTGTTTTTT. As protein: CASSLEAKGGTGELFF.

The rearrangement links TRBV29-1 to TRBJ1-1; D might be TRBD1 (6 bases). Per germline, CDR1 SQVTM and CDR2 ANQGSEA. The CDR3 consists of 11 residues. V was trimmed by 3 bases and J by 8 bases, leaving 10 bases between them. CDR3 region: CSVEGDNEAFF. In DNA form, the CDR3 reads TGCAGCGTTGAGGGGGACAACGAAGCTTTCTTT. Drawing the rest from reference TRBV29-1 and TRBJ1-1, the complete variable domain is SAVISQKPSRDICQRGTSLTIQCQVDSQVTMMFWYRQQPGQSLTLIATANQGSEATYESGFVIDKFPISRPNLTFSTLTVSNMSPEDSSIYLCSVEGDNEAFFGQGTRLTVV.

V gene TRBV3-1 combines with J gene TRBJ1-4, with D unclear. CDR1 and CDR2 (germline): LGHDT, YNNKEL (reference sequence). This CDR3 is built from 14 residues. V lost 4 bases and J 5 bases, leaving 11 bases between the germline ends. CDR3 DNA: TGTGCCAGCAGCCCCGAGGACTGGAATGAAAAACTGTTTTTT. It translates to CASSPEDWNEKLFF.

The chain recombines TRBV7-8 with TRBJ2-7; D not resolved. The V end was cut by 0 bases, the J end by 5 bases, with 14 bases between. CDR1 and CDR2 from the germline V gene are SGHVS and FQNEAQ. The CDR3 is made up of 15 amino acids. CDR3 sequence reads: CASSLAVGLRDEQYF. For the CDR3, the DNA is TGTGCCAGCAGCTTAGCGGTAGGGCTTCGGGACGAGCAGTACTTC.

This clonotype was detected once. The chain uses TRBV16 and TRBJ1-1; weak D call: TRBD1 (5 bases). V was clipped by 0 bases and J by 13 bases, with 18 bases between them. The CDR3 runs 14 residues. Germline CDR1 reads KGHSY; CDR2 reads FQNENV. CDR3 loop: CASSQSGGIEDDFF. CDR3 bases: TGTGCCAGCAGCCAATCCGGGGGGATTGAGGACGATTTCTTT.

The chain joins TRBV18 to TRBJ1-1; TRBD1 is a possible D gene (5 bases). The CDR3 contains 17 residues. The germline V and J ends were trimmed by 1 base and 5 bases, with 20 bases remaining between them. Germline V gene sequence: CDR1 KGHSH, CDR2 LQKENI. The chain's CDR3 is CASSPRDAAGMSTEAFF. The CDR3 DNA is TGTGCCAGCTCACCACGGGATGCCGCAGGGATGAGTACTGAAGCTTTCTTT.

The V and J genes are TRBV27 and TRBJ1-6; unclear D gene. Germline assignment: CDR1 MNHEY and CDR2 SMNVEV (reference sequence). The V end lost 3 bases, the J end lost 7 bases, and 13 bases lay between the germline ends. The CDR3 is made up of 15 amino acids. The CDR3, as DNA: TGTGCCAGCAGTTTGGCACAGCCCGAAAATTCACCCCTCCACTTT. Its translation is CASSLAQPENSPLHF.

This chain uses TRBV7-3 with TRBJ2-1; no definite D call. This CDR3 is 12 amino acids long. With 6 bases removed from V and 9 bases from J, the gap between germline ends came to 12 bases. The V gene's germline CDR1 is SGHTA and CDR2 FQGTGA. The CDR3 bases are TGTGCCAGCAGTTATAATACCGGTGAGCAGTTCTTC. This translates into CASSYNTGEQFF.

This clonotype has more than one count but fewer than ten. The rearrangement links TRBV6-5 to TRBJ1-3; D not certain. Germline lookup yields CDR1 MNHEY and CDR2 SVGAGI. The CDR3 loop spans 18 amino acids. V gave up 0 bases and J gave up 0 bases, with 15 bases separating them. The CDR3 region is CASSYSLRGSRSGNTIYF. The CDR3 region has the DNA TGTGCCAGCAGTTACTCCCTCCGAGGCTCCCGCTCTGGAAACACCATATATTTT.

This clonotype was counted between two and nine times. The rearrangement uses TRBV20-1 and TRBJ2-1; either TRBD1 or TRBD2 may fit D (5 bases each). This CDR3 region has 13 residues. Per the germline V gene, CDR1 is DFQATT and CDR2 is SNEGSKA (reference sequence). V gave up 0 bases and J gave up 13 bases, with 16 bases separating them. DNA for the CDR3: TGCAGTGCTAGAGATGGGACCGAGACCCCTCAGTTCTTC. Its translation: CSARDGTETPQFF.

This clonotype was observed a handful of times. CDR3 protein: CASRSLAGGPSYEQYF. As DNA, the CDR3 is TGTGCCAGCAGATCACTAGCGGGGGGGCCTTCCTACGAGCAGTACTTC. The chain links TRBV12-3 or TRBV12-4 to TRBJ2-7, with TRBD2 matching over 13 bases. The CDR3 extends over 16 amino acids. V lost 6 bases and J lost 1; bases outside the gene matches: 6.

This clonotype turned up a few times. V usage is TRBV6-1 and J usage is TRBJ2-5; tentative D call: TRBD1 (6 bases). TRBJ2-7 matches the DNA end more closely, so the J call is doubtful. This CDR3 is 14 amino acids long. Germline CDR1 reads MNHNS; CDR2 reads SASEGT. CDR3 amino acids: CASSVQGSSYEQYF. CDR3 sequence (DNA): TGTGCCAGCAGTGTTCAGGGGAGTTCCTACGAGCAGTACTTC.

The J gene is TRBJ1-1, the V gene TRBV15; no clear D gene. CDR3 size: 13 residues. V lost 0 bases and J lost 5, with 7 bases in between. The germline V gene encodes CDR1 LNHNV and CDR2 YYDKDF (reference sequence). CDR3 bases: TGTGCCACCAGCAGAGATGAGTTAACTGAAGCTTTCTTT. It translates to CATSRDELTEAFF.

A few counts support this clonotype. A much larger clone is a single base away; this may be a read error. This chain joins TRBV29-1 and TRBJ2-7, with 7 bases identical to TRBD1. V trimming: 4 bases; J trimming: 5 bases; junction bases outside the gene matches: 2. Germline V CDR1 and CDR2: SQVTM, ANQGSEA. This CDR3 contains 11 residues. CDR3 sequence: CSVGQGHEQYF. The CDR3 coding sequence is TGCAGCGTTGGACAGGGCCACGAGCAGTACTTC.

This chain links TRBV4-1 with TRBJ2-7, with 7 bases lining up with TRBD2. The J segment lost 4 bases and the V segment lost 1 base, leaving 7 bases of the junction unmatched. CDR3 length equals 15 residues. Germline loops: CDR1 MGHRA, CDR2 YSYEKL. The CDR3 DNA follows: TGCGCCAGCAGCCAAGTGGGGCGGGAGATTTACGAGCAGTACTTC. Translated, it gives CASSQVGREIYEQYF.

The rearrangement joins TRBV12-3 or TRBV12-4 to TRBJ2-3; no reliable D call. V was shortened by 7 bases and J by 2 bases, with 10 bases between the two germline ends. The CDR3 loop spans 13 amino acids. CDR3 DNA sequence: TGTGCCAGCACTCTCGGTCACACAGATACGCAGTATTTT. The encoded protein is CASTLGHTDTQYF.

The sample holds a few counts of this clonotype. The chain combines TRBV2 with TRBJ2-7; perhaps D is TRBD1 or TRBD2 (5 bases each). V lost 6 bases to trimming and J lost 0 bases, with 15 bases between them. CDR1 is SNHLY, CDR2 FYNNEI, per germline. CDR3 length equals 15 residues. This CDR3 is CASRPGTLSSYEQYF. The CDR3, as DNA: TGTGCCAGCAGGCCCGGGACGCTAAGCTCCTACGAGCAGTACTTC.